A single sample gave rise to the 10 T cell receptor beta chains below, sequenced in a study of cytomegalovirus exposure and HLA in healthy donors. The PCR contained 60 Vbeta and 13 Jbeta primers. Sequencing was performed with immunoSEQ multiplex PCR; in TCRdb, only in-frame clones are kept and a portion is missing. The sample yields 170,000 or so clones, around 80% seen once. Sequencing was carried out using PBMCs. The receptors originated from a middle-aged man in good health and CMV-seronegative.

In its sample, this clone was seen a few times. V is TRBV6-6 and J is TRBJ1-4; TRBD1 agrees at 11 bases. Germline V lookup: CDR1 MNHNY, CDR2 SVGAGI (reference sequence). The CDR3 consists of 16 residues. The trim removed 10 bases at V and 0 bases at J, leaving 7 bases unmatched. DNA for the CDR3: TGTGCCATTTCGGACAGGGGGCTTGCAACTAATGAAAAACTGTTTTTT. Its protein is CAISDRGLATNEKLFF.

This clone was detected only a few times. V and J are TRBV30 and TRBJ2-1, with TRBD1 identical over 10 bases. This CDR3 has 13 residues. The ends lost 4 bases at V and 9 bases at J; junction bases unmatched: 6. Germline-derived CDR1 and CDR2 are GTSNPN and SVGIG (reference sequence). The chain's CDR3 is CAWTRQGASEQFF. The CDR3 DNA sequence: TGTGCCTGGACTCGACAGGGGGCGAGTGAGCAGTTCTTC.

J is TRBJ2-5 and V is TRBV29-1; D perhaps matches TRBD2 (5 bases). V was shortened by 7 bases and J by 10 bases, with 19 bases between the two germline ends. The CDR3 contains 12 residues. CDR1 and CDR2 from the germline V gene are SQVTM and ANQGSEA. CDR3 protein: CSAPIASGIQYF. The CDR3 DNA sequence: TGCAGCGCCCCAATCGCCTCGGGGATCCAGTACTTC.

This chain links TRBV18 with TRBJ1-1, with D possibly matching TRBD1 (6 bases). Deletions cut 1 base from V and 0 bases from J, with 12 bases between. CDR1 and CDR2 (germline): KGHSH, LQKENI. CDR3 length: 16 amino acids. DNA for the CDR3: TGTGCCAGCTCACCACAAGGACAGCTCATGAACACTGAAGCTTTCTTT. Translating it yields CASSPQGQLMNTEAFF.

The rearrangement uses TRBV9 and TRBJ1-3; 9 nucleotides match TRBD1. CDR3 length: 17 amino acids. CDR1 is SGDLS, CDR2 YYNGEE, per germline. The J segment lost 4 bases and the V segment lost 2 bases, leaving 10 bases of the junction unmatched. CDR3 residues: CASSVAAGQGTGNTIYF. Here the CDR3 DNA reads TGTGCCAGCAGCGTCGCAGCGGGACAGGGTACAGGAAACACCATATATTTT.

This clone has a single count. The chain carries TRBV5-1 and TRBJ1-1, with 9 nucleotides matching TRBD1. The CDR3 length is 14 residues. Germline V CDR1 and CDR2: SGHRS, YFSETQ. The V segment lost 4 bases and the J segment 4 bases; nucleotides outside the gene matches: 5. The CDR3: CASSLWTGATEAFF. The CDR3 DNA reads TGCGCCAGCAGCCTGTGGACAGGGGCCACTGAAGCTTTCTTT. Supplemented by reference TRBV5-1 and TRBJ1-1, the full variable domain reads KAGVTQTPRYLIKTRGQQVTLSCSPISGHRSVSWYQQTPGQGLQFLFEYFSETQRNKGNFPGRFSGRQFSNSRSEMNVSTLELGDSALYLCASSLWTGATEAFFGQGTRLTVV.

V gene TRBV29-1 combines with J gene TRBJ1-2; a weak D match, TRBD1 (6 bases). This CDR3 spans 12 amino acids. Germline V gene lookup returns CDR1 SQVTM and CDR2 ANQGSEA. The V end was cut by 0 bases, the J end by 4 bases, with 6 bases between. CDR3 bases: TGCAGCGTTGAAGAGGGGGCCTATGGCTACACCTTC. Amino acids: CSVEEGAYGYTF.

The chain is built from TRBV2 and TRBJ2-1; D not resolved. CDR3 size: 13 residues. V was cut by 4 bases and J by 8 bases, with 12 bases left in between. Germline CDR1 and CDR2: SNHLY and FYNNEI. The CDR3 DNA reads as TGTGCCAGCAGTGGAAGCGCCCTCGATGAGCAGTTCTTC. This codes for CASSGSALDEQFF.

This clone was recorded only once. V usage is TRBV27 and J usage is TRBJ2-4; D remains ambiguous. This CDR3 has 15 residues. Trimming removed 2 bases from V and 3 bases from J, with 11 bases in between. Germline V gene data show CDR1 as MNHEY and CDR2 as SMNVEV (reference sequence). The CDR3 nucleotides are TGTGCCAGCAGTTTAAGTCGGGTCCTCAAAAACATTCAGTACTTC. Translating it yields CASSLSRVLKNIQYF.

The chain links TRBV27 to TRBJ1-2, with 7 bases lining up with TRBD1. From germline, CDR1 is MNHEY and CDR2 SMNVEV (reference sequence). After removal of 5 bases from V and 0 bases from J, the junction contained 6 bases not matched to a gene. There are 15 residues in the CDR3. The CDR3 DNA follows: TGTGCCAGCAGTCTAACAGGGGCGGCTAACTATGGCTACACCTTC. Translation gives CASSLTGAANYGYTF.